The present T cell receptor beta chain was sequenced within a study of early T cells in non-severe SARS-CoV-2 infection. In the study overall: Investigators sequenced bulk RNA drawn from unsorted whole blood, and chains remained unpaired.

Unique molecular identifiers were attached to individual cDNA molecules. TCRdb itself ran the 5' RACE reads through MiXCR, one entry per CDR3 protein. The data show tens of thousands of distinct CDR3 sequences, with approximately 5.8% seen just once and about 7.3% held by the top ten. Germline V gene sequence: CDR1 LGHDT, CDR2 YNNKEL (reference sequence). V shed 3 bases and J 4 bases; nucleotides not matched to a gene: 8. The CDR3 is made up of 15 amino acids. Note on this clonotype: Its antigen is as yet unknown.

General study results and limits: In VDJdb matching, anti-spike CD8 responses were favored while private and CD4 specificities went missing.

The chain recombines TRBV3-1 with TRBJ1-2; 7 bases fit TRBD1. Sequenced input: whole blood. The TCR comes from an adult who was a healthcare worker with PCR-confirmed SARS-CoV-2 infection or an uninfected control (not recorded which). For the CDR3, the DNA is TGTGCCAGCAGCCATACGACAGGGATGGTCTATGGCTACACCTTC. It specifies CASSHTTGMVYGYTF.